Sequencing of this TCR beta chain was carried out in a study of identifying expanded T cells in peripheral blood (dated by TCRdb to 2018 to 2020). Background on the whole study: Separate aliquots of the same genomic DNA pool were sequenced to produce technical replicates, and four replicates were compared in pairs.

The immunoSEQ Assay, which uses bias-controlled multiplex PCR amplification of genomic DNA, was used to profile TCRbeta CDR3 regions. The paper's data handling went like this. To quantify the absolute abundance of each unique TCRbeta CDR3 region, the sequences were collapsed and filtered. Differential abundance was tested with a binomial (Fisher-equivalent) model and with a beta-binomial model adding time-dependent variance fitted from healthy donors. Clones with fewer than 5 combined templates were removed, and a clone was called differentially abundant if the clone's Benjamini-Hochberg FDR was below 0.01. The form v = (b*log(k)+a)^2 was used to model beta-binomial variance as a function of total template count across the two samples. TCRdb re-hosts the immuneACCESS table, in-frame sequences only. Its copies lack some clones; in the studies checked, an unresolved V gene accounts for under half of them, and the cause for the rest is not known. V and J calls and clone size come straight from that table; D and trimming were deduced from the DNA. The sample data list over 75,000 clones, and around 88% of these were observed just once. The ten most abundant clones make up around 4.1% of the sample.

General findings and caveats noted by the study authors: Both the number of clones called differentially abundant and the false-positive rate were significantly reduced by the beta-binomial model across all healthy-donor time intervals. The binomial model flagged approximately 1.1 differentially abundant clones between technical replicates but approximately 16 over around two weeks and 19 over four weeks. The authors expected that over much longer intervals, such as months to years, biological variance in healthy repertoires might increase even further. Variance in clone template counts between approximately two-week samples significantly increased with total template count across all healthy donors.

Details on this clone: Its antigen is currently not known. Base qualities were left out, and no much larger clone turns up one base away.

No immune events such as infections were documented for the healthy donors during the collection period. Time-dependent variance in a beta-binomial model of T-cell clone differential abundance was calibrated using healthy-donor blood repertoires as a training cohort. The training cohort was composed of some ten healthy donors, 3 female and 7 male. On average the donors were around 41 years old, and their ages spanned about 29 to 65 years. Whole blood from each healthy donor was obtained from a commercial supplier and was collected at three time points around 15 days apart. For immunosequencing, genomic DNA was extracted from whole blood that had not been sorted. Counted from cysteine to phenylalanine, this CDR3 has 18 amino acids. Solely the CDR3 DNA is kept, with 54 bases framed from the first base. Trimming removed 1 base from V and 2 bases from J; the gene matches leave 6 bases unexplained. The germline V gene provides CDR1 MRHNA and CDR2 SNTAGT.

Sequencing was done on a sample of blood. This chain joins TRBV6-4 to TRBJ2-1, with 12 bases matching TRBD2. The clonotype comes from a person aged 18 to 70 in good health. The CDR3 amino acid sequence is: CASSDFASGRAAYNEQFF. The nucleotides read TGTGCCAGCAGTGACTTCGCTAGCGGGAGGGCCGCCTACAATGAGCAGTTCTTC.